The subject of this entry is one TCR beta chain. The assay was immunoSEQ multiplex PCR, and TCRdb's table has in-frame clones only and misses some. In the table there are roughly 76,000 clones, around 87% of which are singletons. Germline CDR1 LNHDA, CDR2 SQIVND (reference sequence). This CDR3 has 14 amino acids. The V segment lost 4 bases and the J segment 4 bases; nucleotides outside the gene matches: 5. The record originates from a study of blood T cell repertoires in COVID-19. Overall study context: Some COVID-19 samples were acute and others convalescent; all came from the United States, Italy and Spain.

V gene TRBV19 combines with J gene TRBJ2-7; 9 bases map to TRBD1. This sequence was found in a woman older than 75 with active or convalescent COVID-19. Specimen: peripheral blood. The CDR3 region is CASSKMDRGYEQYF. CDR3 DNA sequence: TGTGCCAGTAGTAAGATGGACAGGGGATACGAGCAGTACTTC.